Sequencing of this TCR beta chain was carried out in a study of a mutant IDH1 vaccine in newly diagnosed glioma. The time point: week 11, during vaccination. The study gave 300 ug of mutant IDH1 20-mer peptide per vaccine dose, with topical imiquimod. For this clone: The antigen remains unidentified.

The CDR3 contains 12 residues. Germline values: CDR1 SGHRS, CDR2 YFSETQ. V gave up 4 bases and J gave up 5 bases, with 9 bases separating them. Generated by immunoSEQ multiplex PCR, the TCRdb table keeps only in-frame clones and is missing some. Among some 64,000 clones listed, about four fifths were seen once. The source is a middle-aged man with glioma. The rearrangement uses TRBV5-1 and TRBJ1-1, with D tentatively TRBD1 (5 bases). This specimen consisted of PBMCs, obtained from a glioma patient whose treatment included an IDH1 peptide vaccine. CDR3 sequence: CASSPGGTEAFF. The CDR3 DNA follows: TGCGCCAGCAGCCCCGGGGGGACTGAAGCTTTCTTT.